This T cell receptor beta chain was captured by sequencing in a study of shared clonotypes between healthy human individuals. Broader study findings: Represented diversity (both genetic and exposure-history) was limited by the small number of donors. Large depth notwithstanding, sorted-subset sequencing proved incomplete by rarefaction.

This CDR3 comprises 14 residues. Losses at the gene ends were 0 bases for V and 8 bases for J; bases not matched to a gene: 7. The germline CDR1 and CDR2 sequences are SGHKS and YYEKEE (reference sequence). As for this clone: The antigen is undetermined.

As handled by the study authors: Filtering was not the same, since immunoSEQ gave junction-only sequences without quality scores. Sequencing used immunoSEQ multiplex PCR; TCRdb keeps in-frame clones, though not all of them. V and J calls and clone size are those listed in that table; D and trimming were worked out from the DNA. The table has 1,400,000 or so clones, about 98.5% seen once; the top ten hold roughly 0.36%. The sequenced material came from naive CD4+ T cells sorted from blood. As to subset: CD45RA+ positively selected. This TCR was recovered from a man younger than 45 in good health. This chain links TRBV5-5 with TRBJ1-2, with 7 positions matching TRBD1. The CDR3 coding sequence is TGTGCCAGCAGCTTGGGGACAGGCCCGGGAGGCTACACCTTC. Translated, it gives CASSLGTGPGGYTF.